A single sample gave rise to the 16 T cell receptor beta chains below, sequenced in a study of T cells in Graves' hyperthyroidism and ophthalmopathy. Amplification of TCR beta CDR3 regions was performed using RNA transcripts as template. Researchers ran a first-round RT-PCR on the TCR CDR3 using the HTBI primer set. TCRdb reanalysed the multiplex PCR reads using MiXCR and keeps one entry per CDR3 protein. The sample has 340,000 or so distinct CDR3 sequences; about 20% are singletons. The sequenced sample was blood. Receptors were obtained from a woman in her 50s with Graves' hyperthyroidism.

This clonotype was recorded many times. V and J are TRBV12-3 or TRBV12-4 and TRBJ1-5, with 7 bases identical to TRBD1. Trimming took 1 base from V and 9 from J; bases not matched to a gene: 9. The CDR3 loop spans 15 amino acids. CDR3 nucleotides: TGTGCCAGCAGTTTAGGGCAGGGGGGCATCGGGCCCCAGCATTTT. Amino acid sequence: CASSLGQGGIGPQHF.

This clonotype was recorded many times. The chain is built from TRBV5-4 and TRBJ2-2; D is uncertain. V lost 0 bases, J lost 8 bases, and 5 bases lay in between. CDR1 and CDR2 from the germline V gene are SGHNT and YYREEE (reference sequence). This CDR3 is 12 amino acids long. In DNA, the CDR3 is TGTGCCAGCAGCTTGGCCGCGGGGGAGCTGTTTTTT. Amino acids: CASSLAAGELFF.

This clonotype was observed at least ten times. This chain uses TRBV28 with TRBJ2-1; 9 bases line up with TRBD2. Germline-derived CDR1 and CDR2 are MDHEN and SYDVKM. The V segment lost 4 bases and the J segment 5 bases; nucleotides outside the gene matches: 9. The CDR3 length is 16 residues. The CDR3 nucleotides are TGTGCCAGCAGTTCTTCCGGGACTAGCCGTAACAATGAGCAGTTCTTC. Protein: CASSSSGTSRNNEQFF.

As concerns this clonotype: At one end the junction does not follow the germline gene, possibly because of a read error. V gene TRBV6-6 combines with J gene TRBJ2-2, with no clear D. Germline V gives CDR1 MNHNY, CDR2 SVGAGI (reference sequence). The CDR3 is 14 amino acids. The CDR3 here is CASSYAKNPGELFF. CDR3 nucleotides: TGTGCCAGCAGTTACGCAAAGAACCCCGGGGAGCTGTTTTTT.

As DNA, the CDR3 is TGTGCCAGCAGTCCCCCGGGGGGGAGGCAGACCCAGTACTTC. Translation: CASSPPGGRQTQYF. J is TRBJ2-5 and V is TRBV27; 8 bases are a match to TRBD2. In germline, CDR1 is MNHEY, CDR2 SMNVEV (reference sequence). V dropped 5 bases and J dropped 6; count of bases not matched to a gene: 8. This CDR3 region has 14 residues.

Worth noting for this clonotype: A read error may be the cause here, since a much bigger clone is one base away. V gene TRBV20-1 combines with J gene TRBJ2-7; 8 bases line up with TRBD1. The V gene end was trimmed by 3 bases and the J gene end by 2 bases; junction bases not matched to a gene: 9. The germline V gene has CDR1 DFQATT and CDR2 SNEGSKA (reference sequence). This CDR3 has 15 amino acids. CDR3 loop: CSARYGTGGPYEQYV. The CDR3 coding sequence is TGCAGTGCTAGGTACGGGACAGGCGGACCCTACGAGCAGTACGTC.

This clonotype came up many times. V gene TRBV9 combines with J gene TRBJ2-1; possibly TRBD2 for D (5 bases). V dropped 2 bases and J dropped 7 bases, with 16 bases sitting between them. CDR1 is SGDLS, CDR2 YYNGEE, per germline. The CDR3 consists of 15 residues. The CDR3 spells CASSVGSGSGNEQFF. The CDR3 bases are TGTGCCAGCAGCGTCGGCTCTGGGTCGGGAAATGAGCAGTTCTTC. Full variable domain (missing parts from reference TRBV9 and TRBJ2-1): DSGVTQTPKHLITATGQRVTLRCSPRSGDLSVYWYQQSLDQGLQFLIQYYNGEERAKGNILERFSAQQFPDLHSELNLSSLELGDSALYFCASSVGSGSGNEQFFGPGTRLTVL.

This clonotype showed up just a few times. V and J are TRBV2 and TRBJ2-3; 8 positions agree with TRBD2. There are 14 residues in the CDR3. Germline V gene sequence: CDR1 SNHLY, CDR2 FYNNEI. V dropped 7 bases and J dropped 9; count of bases not matched to a gene: 12. The CDR3 region is CASNKAGEEGTQYF. CDR3 nucleotide sequence: TGTGCCAGCAACAAAGCGGGAGAGGAGGGGACGCAGTATTTT.

This clonotype showed up many times. The chain carries TRBV20-1 and TRBJ1-1; D perhaps matches TRBD1 (5 bases). Looked up from germline, CDR1 is DFQATT and CDR2 is SNEGSKA (reference sequence). There are 13 residues in the CDR3. V lost 0 bases and J 3 bases, leaving 8 bases between the germline ends. The CDR3 sequence is CSAREGGDTEAFF. CDR3 in DNA: TGCAGTGCTAGAGAGGGAGGGGACACTGAAGCTTTCTTT.

This sequence joins TRBV20-1 and TRBJ2-7, with 14 bases matching TRBD2. CDR3 length: 14 residues. Per the germline V gene, CDR1 is DFQATT and CDR2 is SNEGSKA (reference sequence). V was clipped by 5 bases and J by 7 bases; unmatched bases: 7. The chain's CDR3 is CSADGTSGSGEQYF. DNA for the CDR3: TGCAGTGCTGACGGGACTAGCGGGAGTGGGGAGCAGTACTTC.

The chain has TRBV5-6 and TRBJ1-2, with unresolved D. The CDR3 is 12 amino acids. Trimming removed 4 bases at V and 4 bases at J, with 8 bases between. Germline CDR1 and CDR2: SGHDT and YYEEEE. Here the CDR3 reads CASSLRRYGYTF. The CDR3 DNA reads TGTGCCAGCAGCCTCCGCCGCTATGGCTACACCTTC.

This clonotype was recorded many times. The CDR3 region is CASSRDSPPGETQYF. The CDR3 DNA is TGTGCCAGCTCACGGGACAGCCCCCCGGGAGAGACCCAGTACTTC. V usage is TRBV18 and J usage is TRBJ2-5; TRBD1 matches 7 bases. CDR1 is KGHSH, CDR2 LQKENI, per germline. CDR3 length: 15 amino acids. Trimming removed 4 bases from V and 4 bases from J; junction bases left unmatched: 9.

Regarding this clonotype: The junction differs from germline at one of its ends, possibly a read error. The V and J genes are TRBV6-2 or TRBV6-3 and TRBJ2-3, with TRBD2 matching over 11 bases. The germline gives CDR1 MNHEY, CDR2 SVGEGT. This CDR3 spans 15 amino acids. The CDR3 nucleotides read TGTGCCGGCAGAGCTCTAGCGGGGGGCGAGGATACGCAGTATTTT. Translated, it gives CAGRALAGGEDTQYF.

This clonotype appeared many times. The V and J genes are TRBV30 and TRBJ2-7, with D unclear. This CDR3 spans 13 amino acids. V lost 0 bases to trimming and J lost 2 bases, with 8 bases between them. Germline CDR1 GTSNPN, CDR2 SVGIG (reference sequence). CDR3 region: CAWSVGATYEQYF. CDR3 bases: TGTGCCTGGAGTGTAGGTGCGACCTACGAGCAGTACTTC.

The genes are TRBV7-9 and TRBJ2-5; D ambiguous. Germline V gene sequence: CDR1 SEHNR, CDR2 FQNEAQ (reference sequence). The ends were cut back, 1 base at V and 7 bases at J, with 10 bases in the middle. There are 13 residues in the CDR3. CDR3 coding DNA: TGTGCCAGCAGCTTAGTTCACGAAGGGACCCAGTACTTC. This gives the protein CASSLVHEGTQYF. Full variable domain (remainder filled in from reference TRBV7-9 and TRBJ2-5): DTGVSQNPRHKITKRGQNVTFRCDPISEHNRLYWYRQTLGQGPEFLTYFQNEAQLEKSRLLSDRFSAERPKGSFSTLEIQRTEQGDSAMYLCASSLVHEGTQYFGPGTRLLVL.

This clonotype was recorded many times. In DNA, the CDR3 is TGTGCCAGCTCACCCGGGCCAAGCGGGGCCACAGATACGCAGTATTTT. Protein product: CASSPGPSGATDTQYF. V gene TRBV18 combines with J gene TRBJ2-3, with TRBD2 matching over 7 bases. The CDR3 consists of 16 residues. V was clipped by 3 bases and J by 2 bases; unmatched bases: 8. Germline CDR1 reads KGHSH; CDR2 reads LQKENI.